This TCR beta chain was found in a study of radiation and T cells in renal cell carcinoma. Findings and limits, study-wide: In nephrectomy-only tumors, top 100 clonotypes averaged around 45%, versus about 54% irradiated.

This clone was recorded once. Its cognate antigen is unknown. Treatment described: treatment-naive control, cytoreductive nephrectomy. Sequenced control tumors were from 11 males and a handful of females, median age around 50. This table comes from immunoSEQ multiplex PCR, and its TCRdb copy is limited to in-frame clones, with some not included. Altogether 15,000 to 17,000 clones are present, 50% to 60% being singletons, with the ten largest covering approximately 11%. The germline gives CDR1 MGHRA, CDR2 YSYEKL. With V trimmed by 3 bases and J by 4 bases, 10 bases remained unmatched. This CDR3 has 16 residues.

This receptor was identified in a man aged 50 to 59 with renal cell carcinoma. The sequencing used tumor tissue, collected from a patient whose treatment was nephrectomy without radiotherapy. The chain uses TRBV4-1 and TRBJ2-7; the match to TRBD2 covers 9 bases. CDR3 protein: CASSQGLAGRTYEQYF. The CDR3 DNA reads TGCGCCAGCAGCCAGGGGCTAGCGGGGCGAACTTACGAGCAGTACTTC.